These T cell receptor beta chains were read from a single sample in a study of shared T cell receptors in the human thymus. Profiling relied on immunoSEQ multiplex PCR, and the TCRdb table lists in-frame clones only, not all of them. The table has hundreds of thousands of clones, around 87% seen once. The data also belong to a second study, concerning human thymus T cells.

Sample: thymocytes. The receptors come from a boy less than two years old with a congenital heart defect. The conserved cysteine and the conserved F or W are not part of the CDR3 here. D genes are given only for firm matches.

>NA|TRBV2|12
ASSTGATNEKLF
>TRBD1|TRBV12-5|14
ASAWGTGDSPGAQH
>TRBD1|TRBV27|12
ASTRQGQHYGYT
>NA|TRBV14|15
ASSPSHSKRTYNEQF
>NA|TRBV11-2|13
ASSLDVGGRETQY
>NA|TRBV5-1|13
ASSEGSRSNQPQH
>TRBD1|TRBV5-1|13
ASREHRGRGNIQY
>NA|TRBV11-3|13
ASSLGLANTDTQY
>NA|TRBV2|12
ASSETAGRTEAF
>TRBD1|TRBV30|12
AWGSTGGNTEAF
>TRBD1|TRBV9|17
ASSVLKGTGEGSYNEQF
>NA|TRBV15|12
ATSRGLELGTQY
>NA|TRBV5-8|13
ASSPRTPGDTEAF
>NA|TRBV9|14
ASSVVGESGPYEQY
>NA|TRBV28|13
ASSLSPPRATEAF
>TRBD1|TRBV28|15
ASSYSSLGQSNQPQH
>NA|TRBV4-1|15
ASSQAGQSSYNSPLH
>NA|TRBV6-6|13
ASSSTRGGSAEAF
>TRBD1|TRBV4-1|20
ASSQDWAPGPSPTGSGNTIY
>NA|TRBV21-1|13
ASIRRWSPHTEAF
>NA|TRBV9|15
ASSVNPGGGITDTQY
>TRBD1|TRBV29-1|11
SVRQGTSYEQY
>TRBD1|TRBV5-1|16
ASSSEPRTGGLDQPQH
>TRBD2|TRBV5-1|13
ASSLKGLAVYEQY
>TRBD2|TRBV5-1|17
ASSPNARGLAGAGDAQY
>NA|TRBV27|15
ASSSPPGGLIYNEQF
>TRBD1|TRBV5-5|13
ASSLRTGTTDTQY
>TRBD1|TRBV4-1|14
ASSHGGGQFNSPLH
>TRBD1|TRBV9|13
ASSVWDSIADEQY
>TRBD2|TRBV11-3|13
ASSFGTSGIYEQY
>NA|TRBV7-6|16
ASSLAVGVVLGNTEAF
>NA|TRBV19|10
ASSHQNYEQY
>NA|TRBV4-3|13
ASSQHQGWNTEAF
>TRBD1|TRBV6-1|12
ASRAGQGGQPQH
>NA|TRBV28|15
ASSFRVLLLGSNEQF
>TRBD1|TRBV7-9|11
ASRGQDTDTQY
>TRBD1|TRBV2|10
ASSGQHYEQY
>TRBD2|TRBV5-3|14
ARSPGLAGGFDTQY
>TRBD1|TRBV4-2|14
ASSQVNRGNSYEQY
>NA|TRBV5-1|15
ASSLDPTTGHSYEQY
>TRBD1|TRBV14|12
ASSDGQVSYEQY
>NA|TRBV4-3|14
ASSRPGLRPYNEQF
>NA|TRBV7-2|13
ASSLDRGGADTQY
>TRBD1|TRBV9|13
ASSQPDRAPYGYT
>NA|TRBV25-1|13
ASSVLGAMNTEAF
>NA|TRBV18|14
ASSLGGLAYNQPQH
>TRBD1|TRBV29-1|11
SVGTGSNSPLH
>TRBD1|TRBV29-1|14
STLIGTGLSSYEQY
>NA|TRBV10-2|10
ASRQGAYEQY
>NA|TRBV29-1|8
SAFKNIQY
>NA|TRBV28|10
ASSLGPDTQY
>NA|TRBV4-1|11
ASSSKHSYEQY
>NA|TRBV7-3|16
ASSCHPRTERDYQPQH
>TRBD2|TRBV7-9|15
ASSPSPSGLLGDEQY